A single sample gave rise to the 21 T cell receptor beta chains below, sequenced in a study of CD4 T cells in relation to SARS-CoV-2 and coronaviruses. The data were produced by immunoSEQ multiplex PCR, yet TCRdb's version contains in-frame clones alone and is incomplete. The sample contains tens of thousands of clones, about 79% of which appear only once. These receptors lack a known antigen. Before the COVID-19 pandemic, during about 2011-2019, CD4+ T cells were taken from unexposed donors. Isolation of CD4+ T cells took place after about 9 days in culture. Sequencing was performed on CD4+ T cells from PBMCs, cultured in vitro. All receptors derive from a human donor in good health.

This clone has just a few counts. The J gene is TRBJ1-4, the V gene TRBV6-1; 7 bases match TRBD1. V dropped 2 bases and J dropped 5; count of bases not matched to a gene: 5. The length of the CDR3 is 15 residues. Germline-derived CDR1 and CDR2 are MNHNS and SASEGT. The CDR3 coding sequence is TGTGCCAGCAGTGAAATGACAGGGACGAATGAAAAACTGTTTTTT. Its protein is CASSEMTGTNEKLFF.

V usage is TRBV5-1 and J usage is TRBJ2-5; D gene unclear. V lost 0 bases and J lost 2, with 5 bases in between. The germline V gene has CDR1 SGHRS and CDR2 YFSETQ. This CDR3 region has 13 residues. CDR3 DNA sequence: TGCGCCAGCAGCTTGGCAACTCAAGAGACCCAGTACTTC. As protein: CASSLATQETQYF.

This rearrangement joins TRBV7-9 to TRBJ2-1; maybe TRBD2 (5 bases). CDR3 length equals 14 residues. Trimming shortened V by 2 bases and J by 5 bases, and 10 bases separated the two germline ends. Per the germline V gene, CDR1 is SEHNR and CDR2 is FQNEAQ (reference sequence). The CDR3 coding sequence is TGTGCCAGCAGCTTAAGCGGTCGCCACAATGAGCAGTTCTTC. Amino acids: CASSLSGRHNEQFF. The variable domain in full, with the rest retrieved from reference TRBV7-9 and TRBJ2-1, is DTGVSQNPRHKITKRGQNVTFRCDPISEHNRLYWYRQTLGQGPEFLTYFQNEAQLEKSRLLSDRFSAERPKGSFSTLEIQRTEQGDSAMYLCASSLSGRHNEQFFGPGTRLTVL.

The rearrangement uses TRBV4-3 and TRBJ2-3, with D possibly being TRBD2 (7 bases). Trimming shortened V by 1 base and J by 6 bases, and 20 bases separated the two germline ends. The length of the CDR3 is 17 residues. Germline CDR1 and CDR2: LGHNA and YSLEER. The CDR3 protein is CASSQGVRGRGSDTQYF. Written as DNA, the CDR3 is TGCGCCAGCAGCCAAGGGGTGCGGGGGCGAGGGTCGGATACGCAGTATTTT.

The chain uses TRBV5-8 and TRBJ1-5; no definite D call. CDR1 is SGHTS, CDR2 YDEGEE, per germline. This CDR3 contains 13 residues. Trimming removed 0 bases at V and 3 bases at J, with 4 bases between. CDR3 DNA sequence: TGTGCCAGCAGCTTGGAACTCAATCAGCCCCAGCATTTT. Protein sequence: CASSLELNQPQHF.

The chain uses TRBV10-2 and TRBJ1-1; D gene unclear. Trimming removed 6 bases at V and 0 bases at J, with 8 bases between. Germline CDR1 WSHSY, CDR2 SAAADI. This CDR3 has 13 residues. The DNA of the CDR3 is TGCGCCAGCAGCAGACTAATGAACACTGAAGCTTTCTTT. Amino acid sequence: CASSRLMNTEAFF.

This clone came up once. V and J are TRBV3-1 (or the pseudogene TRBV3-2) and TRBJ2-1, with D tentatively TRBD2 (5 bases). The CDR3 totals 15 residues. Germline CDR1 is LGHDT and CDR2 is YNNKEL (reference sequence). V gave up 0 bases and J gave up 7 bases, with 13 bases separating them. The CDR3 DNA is TGTGCCAGCAGCCAAGATCGAAGGACTTTGAATGAGCAGTTCTTC. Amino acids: CASSQDRRTLNEQFF.

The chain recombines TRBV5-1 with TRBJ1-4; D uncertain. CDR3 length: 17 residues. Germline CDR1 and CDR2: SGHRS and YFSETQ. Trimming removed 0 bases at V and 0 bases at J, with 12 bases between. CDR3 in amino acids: CASSLGPALATNEKLFF. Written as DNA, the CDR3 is TGCGCCAGCAGCTTGGGTCCGGCGCTAGCAACTAATGAAAAACTGTTTTTT.

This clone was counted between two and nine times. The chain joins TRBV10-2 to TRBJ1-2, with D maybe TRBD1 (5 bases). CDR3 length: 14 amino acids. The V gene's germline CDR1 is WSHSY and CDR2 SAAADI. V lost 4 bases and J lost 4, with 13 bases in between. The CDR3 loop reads CASSAWGEGYGYTF. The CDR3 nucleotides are TGCGCCAGCAGTGCTTGGGGGGAGGGCTATGGCTACACCTTC.

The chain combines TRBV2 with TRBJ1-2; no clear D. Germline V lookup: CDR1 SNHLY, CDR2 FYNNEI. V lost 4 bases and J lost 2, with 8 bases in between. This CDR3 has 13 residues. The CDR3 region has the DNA TGTGCCAGCAGTGTTTCGGGGAACTATGGCTACACCTTC. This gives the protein CASSVSGNYGYTF.

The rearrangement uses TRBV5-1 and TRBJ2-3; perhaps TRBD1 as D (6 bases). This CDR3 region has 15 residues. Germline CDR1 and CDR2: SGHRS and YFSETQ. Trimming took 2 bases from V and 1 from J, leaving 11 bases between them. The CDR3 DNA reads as TGCGCCAGCAGCTTAGGACAGTCAGGCACAGATACGCAGTATTTT. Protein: CASSLGQSGTDTQYF.

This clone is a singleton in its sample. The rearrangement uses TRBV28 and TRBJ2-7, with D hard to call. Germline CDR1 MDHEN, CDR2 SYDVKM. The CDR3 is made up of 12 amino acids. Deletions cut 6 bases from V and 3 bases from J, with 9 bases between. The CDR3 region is CASSYRYYEQYF. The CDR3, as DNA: TGTGCCAGCAGCTACAGATACTACGAGCAGTACTTC.

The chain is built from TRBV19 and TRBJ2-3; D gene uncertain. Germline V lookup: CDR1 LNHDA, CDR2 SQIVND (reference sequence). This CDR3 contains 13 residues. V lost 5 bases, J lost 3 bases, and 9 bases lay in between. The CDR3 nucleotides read TGTGCCAGTAGTGTCACTGGAACAGATACGCAGTATTTT. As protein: CASSVTGTDTQYF. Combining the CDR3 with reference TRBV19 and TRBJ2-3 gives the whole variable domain DGGITQSPKYLFRKEGQNVTLSCEQNLNHDAMYWYRQDPGQGLRLIYYSQIVNDFQKGDIAEGYSVSREKKESFPLTVTSAQKNPTAFYLCASSVTGTDTQYFGPGTRLTVL.

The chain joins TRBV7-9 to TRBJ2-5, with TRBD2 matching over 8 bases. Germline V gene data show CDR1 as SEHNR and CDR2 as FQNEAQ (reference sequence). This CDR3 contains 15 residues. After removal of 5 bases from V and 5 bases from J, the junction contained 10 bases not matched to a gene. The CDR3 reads CASSRRTSPQETQYF. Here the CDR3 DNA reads TGTGCCAGCAGCCGCCGGACTAGCCCCCAGGAGACCCAGTACTTC. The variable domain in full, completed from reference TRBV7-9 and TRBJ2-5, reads DTGVSQNPRHKITKRGQNVTFRCDPISEHNRLYWYRQTLGQGPEFLTYFQNEAQLEKSRLLSDRFSAERPKGSFSTLEIQRTEQGDSAMYLCASSRRTSPQETQYFGPGTRLLVL.

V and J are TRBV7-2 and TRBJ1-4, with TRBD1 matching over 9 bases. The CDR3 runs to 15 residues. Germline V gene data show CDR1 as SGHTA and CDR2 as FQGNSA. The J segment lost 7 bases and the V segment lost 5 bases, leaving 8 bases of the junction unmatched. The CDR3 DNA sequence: TGTGCCAGCAGCCCGGGCCACAGGGGGCGTGAAAAACTGTTTTTT. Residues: CASSPGHRGREKLFF. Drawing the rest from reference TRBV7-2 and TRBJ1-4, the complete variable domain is GAGVSQSPSNKVTEKGKDVELRCDPISGHTALYWYRQSLGQGLEFLIYFQGNSAPDKSGLPSDRFSAERTGGSVSTLTIQRTQQEDSAVYLCASSPGHRGREKLFFGSGTQLSVL.

The CDR3 DNA reads TGCGCCAGCAGCCGAACTAGCGGGGGTCCAAACACCGGGGAGCTGTTTTTT. Its translation: CASSRTSGGPNTGELFF. The rearrangement links TRBV4-3 to TRBJ2-2, with 11 positions matching TRBD2. With 4 bases clipped from V and 2 bases from J, the junction kept 6 bases outside the gene matches. Germline CDR1 is LGHNA and CDR2 is YSLEER. The CDR3 extends over 17 amino acids.

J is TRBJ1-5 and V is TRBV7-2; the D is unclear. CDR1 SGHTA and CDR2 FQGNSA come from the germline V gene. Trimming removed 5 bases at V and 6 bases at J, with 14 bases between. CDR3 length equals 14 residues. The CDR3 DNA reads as TGTGCCAGCAGCCCCGGGAAAGGAGGTCAGCCCCAGCATTTT. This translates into CASSPGKGGQPQHF.

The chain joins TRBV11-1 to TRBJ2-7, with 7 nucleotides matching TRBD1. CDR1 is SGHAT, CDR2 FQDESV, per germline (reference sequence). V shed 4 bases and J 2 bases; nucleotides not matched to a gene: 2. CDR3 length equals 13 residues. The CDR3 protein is CASSSGQTYEQYF. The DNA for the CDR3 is TGTGCCAGCAGCTCGGGACAGACCTACGAGCAGTACTTC. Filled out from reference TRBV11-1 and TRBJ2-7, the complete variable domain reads EAEVAQSPRYKITEKSQAVAFWCDPISGHATLYWYRQILGQGPELLVQFQDESVVDDSQLPKDRFSAERLKGVDSTLKIQPAELGDSAMYLCASSSGQTYEQYFGPGTRLTVT.

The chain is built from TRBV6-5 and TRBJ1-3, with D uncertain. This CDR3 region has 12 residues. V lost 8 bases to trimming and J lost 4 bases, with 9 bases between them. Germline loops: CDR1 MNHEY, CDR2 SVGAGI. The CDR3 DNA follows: TGTGCCAGCGTTGCTGACGGAAACACCATATATTTT. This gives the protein CASVADGNTIYF.

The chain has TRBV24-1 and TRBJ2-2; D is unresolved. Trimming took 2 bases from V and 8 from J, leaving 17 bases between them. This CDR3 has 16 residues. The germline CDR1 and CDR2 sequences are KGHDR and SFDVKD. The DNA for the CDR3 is TGTGCCACCAGTGATTCCGCAAAGGCCGGGTATGGGGAGCTGTTTTTT. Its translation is CATSDSAKAGYGELFF.

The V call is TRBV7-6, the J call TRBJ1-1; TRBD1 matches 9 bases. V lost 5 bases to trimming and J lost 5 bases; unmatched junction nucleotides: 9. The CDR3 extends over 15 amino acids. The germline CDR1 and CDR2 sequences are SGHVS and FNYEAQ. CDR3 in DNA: TGTGCCAGCAGCCCGACGACAGGGGGTCGGACTGAAGCTTTCTTT. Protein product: CASSPTTGGRTEAFF.